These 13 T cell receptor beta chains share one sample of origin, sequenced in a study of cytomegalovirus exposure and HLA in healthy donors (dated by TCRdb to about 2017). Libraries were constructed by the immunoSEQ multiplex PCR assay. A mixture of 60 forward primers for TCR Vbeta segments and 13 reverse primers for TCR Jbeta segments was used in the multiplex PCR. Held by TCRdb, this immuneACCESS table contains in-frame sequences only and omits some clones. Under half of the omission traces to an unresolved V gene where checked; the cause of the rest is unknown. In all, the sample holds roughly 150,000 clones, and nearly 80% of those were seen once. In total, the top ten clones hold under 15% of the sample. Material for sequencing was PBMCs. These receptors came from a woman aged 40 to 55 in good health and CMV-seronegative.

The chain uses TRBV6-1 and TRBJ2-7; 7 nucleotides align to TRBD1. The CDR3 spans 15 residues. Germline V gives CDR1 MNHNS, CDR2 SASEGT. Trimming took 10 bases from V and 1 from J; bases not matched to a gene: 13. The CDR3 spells CATIRPGTESYEQYF. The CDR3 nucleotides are TGTGCCACCATTAGACCCGGGACAGAGTCCTACGAGCAGTACTTC.

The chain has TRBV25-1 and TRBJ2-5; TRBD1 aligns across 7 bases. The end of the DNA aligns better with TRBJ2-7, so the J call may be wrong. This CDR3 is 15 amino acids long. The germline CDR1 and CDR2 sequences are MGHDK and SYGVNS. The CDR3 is CASSALGTESYEQYF. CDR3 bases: TGTGCCAGCAGTGCTCTCGGGACAGAATCCTACGAGCAGTACTTC.

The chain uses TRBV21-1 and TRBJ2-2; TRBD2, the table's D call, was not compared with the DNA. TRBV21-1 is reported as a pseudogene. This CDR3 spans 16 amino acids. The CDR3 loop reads CASSKVAAENTGELFF. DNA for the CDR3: TGTGCCAGCAGCAAAGTAGCGGCAGAGAACACCGGGGAGCTGTTTTTT.

CDR3 sequence: CASSFGGTEAFF. The CDR3 DNA reads TGTGCCAGCAGTTTTGGGGGGACTGAAGCTTTCTTT. This chain joins TRBV6-6 and TRBJ1-1; D might be TRBD1 (5 bases). This CDR3 has 12 amino acids. Germline CDR1 and CDR2: MNHNY and SVGAGI (reference sequence). The V gene lost 4 bases and the J gene lost 5 bases, with 8 bases spanning the gap.

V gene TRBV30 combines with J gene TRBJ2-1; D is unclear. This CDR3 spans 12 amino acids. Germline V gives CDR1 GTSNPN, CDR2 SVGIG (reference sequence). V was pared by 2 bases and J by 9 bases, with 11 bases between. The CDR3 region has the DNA TGTGCCTGGAGTCCCTCGACGGGTGAGCAGTTCTTC. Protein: CAWSPSTGEQFF. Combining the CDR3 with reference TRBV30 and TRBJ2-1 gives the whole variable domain SQTIHQWPATLVQPVGSPLSLECTVEGTSNPNLYWYRQAAGRGLQLLFYSVGIGQISSEVPQNLSASRPQDRQFILSSKKLLLSDSGFYLCAWSPSTGEQFFGPGTRLTVL.

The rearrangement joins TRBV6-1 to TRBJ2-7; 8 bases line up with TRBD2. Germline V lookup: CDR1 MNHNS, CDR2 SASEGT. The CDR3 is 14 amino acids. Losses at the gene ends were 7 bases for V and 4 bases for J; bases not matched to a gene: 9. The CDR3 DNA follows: TGTGCCAGCAATACGGCGGGGGGCGGGTACGAGCAGTACTTC. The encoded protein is CASNTAGGGYEQYF.

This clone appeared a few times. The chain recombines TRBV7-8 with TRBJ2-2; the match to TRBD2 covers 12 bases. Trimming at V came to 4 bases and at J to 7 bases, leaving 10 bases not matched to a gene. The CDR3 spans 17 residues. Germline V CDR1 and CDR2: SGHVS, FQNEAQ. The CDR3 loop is CASSSGLAGSYGGELFF. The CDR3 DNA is TGTGCCAGCAGCTCCGGACTAGCGGGGTCATATGGCGGGGAGCTGTTTTTT.

In nucleotides, the CDR3 is TGTGCCAGCAGCTTCGAGTCAGGGTTCAACTATGGCTACACCTTC. Protein sequence: CASSFESGFNYGYTF. V usage is TRBV5-8 and J usage is TRBJ1-2; weak D call: TRBD1 (5 bases). The CDR3 runs 15 residues. The V end lost 2 bases, the J end lost 2 bases, and 13 bases lay between the germline ends. Germline lookup yields CDR1 SGHTS and CDR2 YDEGEE.

DNA for the CDR3: TGTGCCAGCAGCGAAGACAGGGACCAAGAGACCCAGTACTTC. It translates to CASSEDRDQETQYF. The V call is TRBV6-5, the J call TRBJ2-5; TRBD1 matches at 7 bases. Germline-derived CDR1 and CDR2 are MNHEY and SVGAGI. The CDR3 covers 14 residues. V lost 6 bases, J lost 0 bases, and 4 bases stayed unmatched.

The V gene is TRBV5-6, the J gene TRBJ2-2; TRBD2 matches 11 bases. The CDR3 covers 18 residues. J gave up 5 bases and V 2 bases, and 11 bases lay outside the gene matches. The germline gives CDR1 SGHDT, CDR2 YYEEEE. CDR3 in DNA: TGTGCCAGCAGCTTTGGGGTAGCGGGGGGGCCCGGGACCGGGGAGCTGTTTTTT. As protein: CASSFGVAGGPGTGELFF.

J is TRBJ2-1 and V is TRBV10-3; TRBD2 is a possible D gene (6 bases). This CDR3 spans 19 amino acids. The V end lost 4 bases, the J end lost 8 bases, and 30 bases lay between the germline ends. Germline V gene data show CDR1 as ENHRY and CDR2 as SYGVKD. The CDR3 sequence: CAISGSDYMAAGTVDEQFF. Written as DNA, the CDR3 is TGTGCCATCAGTGGGTCGGACTATATGGCGGCAGGGACGGTGGATGAGCAGTTCTTC.

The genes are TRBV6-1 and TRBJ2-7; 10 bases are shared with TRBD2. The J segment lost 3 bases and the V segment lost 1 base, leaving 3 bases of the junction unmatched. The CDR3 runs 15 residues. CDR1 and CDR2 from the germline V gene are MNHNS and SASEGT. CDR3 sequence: CASSEGPSGSYEQYF. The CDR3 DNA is TGTGCCAGCAGTGAAGGTCCTAGCGGGAGCTACGAGCAGTACTTC.

The CDR3 is CASSLVLESGYGETQYF. As DNA, the CDR3 is TGTGCCAGCAGCTTAGTCCTGGAATCAGGGTATGGTGAGACCCAGTACTTC. V is TRBV7-9 and J is TRBJ2-5; possible D gene TRBD1, 5 bases. Trimming removed 1 base from V and 5 bases from J, with 20 bases in between. The CDR3 contains 17 residues. CDR1 is SEHNR, CDR2 FQNEAQ, per germline (reference sequence). Full variable domain (rest looked up from reference TRBV7-9 and TRBJ2-5): DTGVSQNPRHKITKRGQNVTFRCDPISEHNRLYWYRQTLGQGPEFLTYFQNEAQLEKSRLLSDRFSAERPKGSFSTLEIQRTEQGDSAMYLCASSLVLESGYGETQYFGPGTRLLVL.